This record covers a single T cell receptor beta chain. This sample's time point: after dendritic cell vaccination, including at tumor progression/relapse. CDR1 is MDHEN and CDR2 is SYDVKM in the germline V gene. CDR3 size: 16 residues. The ends were cut back, 1 base at V and 3 bases at J, with 13 bases in the middle. The record originates from a study of glioma-infiltrating T cells after dendritic cell vaccination. Some clones are missing from TCRdb's copy, which holds only in-frame ones; the method was immunoSEQ multiplex PCR. This sample has about 58,000 clones, with about 86% found just once. The V and J genes are TRBV28 and TRBJ1-3; no definite D call. This receptor was identified in a human donor with glioblastoma. Sequencing was performed on blood, taken after dendritic cell vaccination. CDR3 amino acids: CASSLFRRRVGNTIYF. Here the CDR3 DNA reads TGTGCCAGCAGTTTATTCCGGAGGAGGGTTGGAAACACCATATATTTT.